The text below deals with one T cell receptor (beta chain). Its specificity is not known. Different DNA sequences within this sample yield the same CDR3. The method was immunoSEQ multiplex PCR; TCRdb's version includes in-frame clones alone and lacks a portion of them. This repertoire shows approximately 61,000 clones, 80% to 90% found once; its top ten account for 6.5% to 9%. The data stem from a study of a mutant IDH1 vaccine in newly diagnosed glioma. The overall study: Patients received eight vaccinations in weeks 1, 3, 5, 7, 11, 15, 19, 23.

The time point denotes: week 5, during vaccination. Vaccine doses each comprised 300 ug of mutant IDH1 20-mer peptide, with topical imiquimod. Germline-derived CDR1 and CDR2 are SGHRS and YFSETQ. The V end was cut by 0 bases, the J end by 1 base, with 4 bases between. This CDR3 comprises 13 residues. J is TRBJ2-5 and V is TRBV5-1, with D hard to call. The TCR comes from a woman between 50 and 59 years old with glioma. The source material was PBMCs, sampled from a glioma patient whose treatment included an IDH1 peptide vaccine. The CDR3 DNA follows: TGCGCCAGCAGCTTGGGGGGCCAAGAGACCCAGTACTTC. The encoded protein is CASSLGGQETQYF.